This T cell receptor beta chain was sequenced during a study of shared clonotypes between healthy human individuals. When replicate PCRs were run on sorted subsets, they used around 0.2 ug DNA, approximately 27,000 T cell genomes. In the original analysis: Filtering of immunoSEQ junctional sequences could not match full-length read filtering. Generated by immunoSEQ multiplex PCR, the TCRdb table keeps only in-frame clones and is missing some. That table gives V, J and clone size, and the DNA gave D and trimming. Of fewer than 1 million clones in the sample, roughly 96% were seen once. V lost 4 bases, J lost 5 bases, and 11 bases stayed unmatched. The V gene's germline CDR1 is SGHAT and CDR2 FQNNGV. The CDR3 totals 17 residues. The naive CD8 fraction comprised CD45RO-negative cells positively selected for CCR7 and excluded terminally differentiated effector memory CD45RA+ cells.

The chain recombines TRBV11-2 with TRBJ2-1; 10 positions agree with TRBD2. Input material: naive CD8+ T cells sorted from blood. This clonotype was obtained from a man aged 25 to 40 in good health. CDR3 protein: CASSSWASGSRDNEQFF. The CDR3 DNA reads TGTGCCAGCAGCTCCTGGGCTAGCGGGAGTCGGGACAATGAGCAGTTCTTC.